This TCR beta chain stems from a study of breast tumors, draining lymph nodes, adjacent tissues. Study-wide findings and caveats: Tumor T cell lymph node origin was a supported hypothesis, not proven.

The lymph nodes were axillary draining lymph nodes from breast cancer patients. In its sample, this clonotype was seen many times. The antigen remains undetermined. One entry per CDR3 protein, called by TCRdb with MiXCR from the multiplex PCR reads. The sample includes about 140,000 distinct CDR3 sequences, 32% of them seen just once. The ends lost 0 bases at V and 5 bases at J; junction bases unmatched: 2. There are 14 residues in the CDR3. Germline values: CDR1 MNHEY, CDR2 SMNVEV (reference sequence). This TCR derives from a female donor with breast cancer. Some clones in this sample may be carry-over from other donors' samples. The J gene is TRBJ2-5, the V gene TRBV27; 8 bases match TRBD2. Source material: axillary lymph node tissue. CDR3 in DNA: TGTGCCAGCAGTTTATCGGCTAGCGGGGAGACCCAGTACTTC. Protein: CASSLSASGETQYF.